These 16 T cell receptor beta chains came from one sample sequenced in a study of siplizumab effects on memory and regulatory T cells. Libraries were prepared by immunoSEQ multiplex PCR; TCRdb keeps only in-frame clonotypes and omits some of them. The profile shows tens of thousands of clones, 89% of them singletons. The sample taken for sequencing was naive CD4+ T cells sorted from blood. These receptor sequences come from a human donor in good health.

The chain couples TRBV2 to TRBJ1-1, with a possible D match to TRBD1 (6 bases). Germline-derived CDR1 and CDR2 are SNHLY and FYNNEI. Trimming stripped 7 bases from V and 1 base from J, with 13 bases between. This CDR3 spans 14 amino acids. CDR3 sequence: CASKGRQENTEAFF. In nucleotides, the CDR3 is TGTGCCAGCAAGGGGAGACAGGAGAACACTGAAGCTTTCTTT.

V usage is TRBV29-1 and J usage is TRBJ1-4; TRBD1 matches at 10 bases. Germline V gene lookup returns CDR1 SQVTM and CDR2 ANQGSEA. The V and J ends lost 7 bases and 2 bases, in that order; junction bases with no gene match: 4. CDR3 length: 14 amino acids. The chain's CDR3 is CSARQGATNEKLFF. CDR3 coding DNA: TGCAGCGCACGACAGGGGGCGACTAATGAAAAACTGTTTTTT.

V is TRBV6-6 and J is TRBJ2-3; 7 nucleotides align to TRBD1. Losses at the gene ends were 4 bases for V and 4 bases for J; bases not matched to a gene: 5. This CDR3 has 14 residues. Germline V gene lookup returns CDR1 MNHNY and CDR2 SVGAGI (reference sequence). CDR3 DNA: TGTGCCAGCAGTTCCAGGGGGTTCGCAGATACGCAGTATTTT. Protein product: CASSSRGFADTQYF.

V gene TRBV27 combines with J gene TRBJ2-3; D is undetermined. V was shortened by 6 bases and J by 2 bases, with 9 bases between the two germline ends. This CDR3 contains 13 residues. Germline V gene lookup returns CDR1 MNHEY and CDR2 SMNVEV (reference sequence). CDR3: CASSRTYTDTQYF. In nucleotides, the CDR3 is TGTGCCAGCAGCCGGACCTACACAGATACGCAGTATTTT.

This sequence joins TRBV9 and TRBJ2-2; the D gene is possibly TRBD2 (5 bases). Germline V CDR1 and CDR2: SGDLS, YYNGEE. Trimming took 0 bases from V and 10 from J, leaving 13 bases between them. The CDR3 sequence is 14 residues long. The CDR3 DNA follows: TGTGCCAGCAGCGTAGTAGTGGCCGGGGAGGAGCTGTTTTTT. It encodes CASSVVVAGEELFF.

Remarks on this clone: Sequence at one end of the junction differs from germline and may be a read error. The chain links TRBV6-5 to TRBJ1-5, with 7 bases fitting TRBD1. Germline CDR1 MNHEY, CDR2 SVGAGI. The CDR3 spans 13 residues. The CDR3 sequence is CASSRDSNQSQHF. The CDR3 bases are TGTGCCAGCAGTAGGGACAGCAATCAGTCCCAGCATTTT.

This clone is a singleton in its sample. V gene TRBV6-1 combines with J gene TRBJ1-4, with 9 bases that match TRBD1. The length of the CDR3 is 12 residues. Germline V gives CDR1 MNHNS, CDR2 SASEGT. V was pared by 8 bases and J by 10 bases, with 5 bases of the junction left unmatched. The CDR3 loop is CASGQGSAKLFF. Here the CDR3 DNA reads TGTGCCAGCGGACAGGGGAGCGCAAAACTGTTTTTT.

The chain uses TRBV30 and TRBJ2-5, with D maybe TRBD2 (6 bases). With 0 bases removed from V and 4 bases from J, the gap between germline ends came to 33 bases. CDR1 GTSNPN and CDR2 SVGIG come from the germline V gene (reference sequence). This CDR3 is 21 amino acids long. The CDR3: CAWSVSRRTGREVGGPETQYF. Written as DNA, the CDR3 is TGTGCCTGGAGTGTATCTCGTCGGACGGGAAGGGAGGTCGGGGGTCCAGAGACCCAGTACTTC.

This CDR3 is CASSWSGSKNEQYF. The CDR3 DNA is TGTGCCAGCAGTTGGAGCGGGAGTAAGAACGAGCAGTACTTC. The chain couples TRBV27 to TRBJ2-7, with TRBD2 matching 8 bases. Germline loops: CDR1 MNHEY, CDR2 SMNVEV (reference sequence). This CDR3 has 14 residues. V shed 4 bases, J shed 5 bases, and the junction held 7 bases outside the gene matches.

The rearrangement uses TRBV19 and TRBJ2-2; tentative D call: TRBD2 (6 bases). Germline CDR1 and CDR2: LNHDA and SQIVND (reference sequence). Deletions cut 7 bases from V and 3 bases from J, with 12 bases between. The length of the CDR3 is 14 residues. The CDR3 DNA is TGTGCCAGTATGGAGCGGGTCTACACCGGGGAGCTGTTTTTT. It is translated as CASMERVYTGELFF.

The CDR3 sequence is CASSKAGTGGNGYTF. In nucleotides, the CDR3 is TGTGCCAGCAGTAAGGCCGGGACAGGGGGGAACGGCTACACCTTC. The chain has TRBV9 and TRBJ1-2, with 11 bases aligning to TRBD1. Germline trimming cut 5 bases from V and 8 bases from J; bases unmatched to any gene: 11. Germline values: CDR1 SGDLS, CDR2 YYNGEE. The CDR3 totals 15 residues.

This clone was recorded once. The chain carries TRBV7-8 and TRBJ2-7; 10 bases match TRBD1. With 4 bases clipped from V and 4 bases from J, the junction kept 16 bases outside the gene matches. CDR3 length: 18 residues. From germline, CDR1 is SGHVS and CDR2 FQNEAQ. CDR3 coding DNA: TGTGCCAGCAGCTCCCTTAATTACGACAGGGGGCGCAGGTACGAGCAGTACTTC. Translating gives CASSSLNYDRGRRYEQYF.

The chain carries TRBV7-9 and TRBJ2-3; D might be TRBD1 (5 bases). The CDR3 length is 14 residues. Germline V gene data show CDR1 as SEHNR and CDR2 as FQNEAQ (reference sequence). V dropped 5 bases and J dropped 0 bases, with 9 bases sitting between them. In nucleotides, the CDR3 is TGTGCCAGCAGCAGAACAGGAAGCACAGATACGCAGTATTTT. Protein sequence: CASSRTGSTDTQYF.

The chain recombines TRBV2 with TRBJ2-1; D gene unclear. This CDR3 comprises 15 residues. V dropped 4 bases and J dropped 1 base, with 11 bases sitting between them. Germline V gene lookup returns CDR1 SNHLY and CDR2 FYNNEI. The CDR3 DNA reads TGTGCCAGCAGTGTAGAGCTCCTTTCCTACAATGAGCAGTTCTTC. It yields the protein CASSVELLSYNEQFF.

V gene TRBV6-6 combines with J gene TRBJ2-7; 7 bases fit TRBD1. The V gene's germline CDR1 is MNHNY and CDR2 SVGAGI (reference sequence). The length of the CDR3 is 13 residues. V lost 5 bases to trimming and J lost 6 bases; unmatched junction nucleotides: 7. DNA of the CDR3: TGTGCCAGCAGTCGGGGACAGCAGGGCGAGCAGTACTTC. Translated, it gives CASSRGQQGEQYF.

The chain has TRBV27 and TRBJ2-7, with 7 nucleotides matching TRBD2. The J segment lost 7 bases and the V segment lost 8 bases, leaving 11 bases of the junction unmatched. CDR1 is MNHEY and CDR2 is SMNVEV in the germline V gene (reference sequence). The CDR3 runs 13 residues. The CDR3 nucleotides are TGTGCCAGCGGATTTTGGCGGGGGTCGGAGCAGTACTTC. Protein: CASGFWRGSEQYF.